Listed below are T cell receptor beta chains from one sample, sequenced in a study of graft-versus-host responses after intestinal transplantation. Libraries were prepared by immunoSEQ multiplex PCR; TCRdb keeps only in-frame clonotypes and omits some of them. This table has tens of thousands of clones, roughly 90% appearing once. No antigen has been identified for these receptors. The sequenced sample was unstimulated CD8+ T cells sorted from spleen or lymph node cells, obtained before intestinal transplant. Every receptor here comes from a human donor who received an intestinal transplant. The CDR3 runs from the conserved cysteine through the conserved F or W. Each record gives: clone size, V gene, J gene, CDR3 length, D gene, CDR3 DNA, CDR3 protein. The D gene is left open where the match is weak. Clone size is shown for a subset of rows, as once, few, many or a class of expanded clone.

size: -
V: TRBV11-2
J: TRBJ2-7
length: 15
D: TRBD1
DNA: TGTGCCAGCAGCCCCCGGACAGGGTCAAACTACGAGCAGTACTTC
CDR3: CASSPRTGSNYEQYF

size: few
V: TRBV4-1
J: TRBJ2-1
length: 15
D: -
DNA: TGCGCCAGCAGCCAAGAACAGGTGGGTTACAATGAGCAGTTCTTC
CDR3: CASSQEQVGYNEQFF

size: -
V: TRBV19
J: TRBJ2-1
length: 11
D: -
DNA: TGTGCCACCATGGAGTACAATGAGCAGTTCTTC
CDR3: CATMEYNEQFF

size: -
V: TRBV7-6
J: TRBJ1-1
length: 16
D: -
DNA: TGTGCCAGCAGCTTAGTAGGTTCGGGGTTGAACACTGAAGCTTTCTTT
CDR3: CASSLVGSGLNTEAFF

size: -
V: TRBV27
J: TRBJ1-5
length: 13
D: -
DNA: TGTGCCAGCAGTCCCCCCGGGGTTCAGCCCCAGCATTTT
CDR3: CASSPPGVQPQHF

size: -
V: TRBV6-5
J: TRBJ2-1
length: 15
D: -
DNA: TGTGCCAGCAGTCCCCGAAGGACTCCGCCCCATGAGCAGTTCTTC
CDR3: CASSPRRTPPHEQFF

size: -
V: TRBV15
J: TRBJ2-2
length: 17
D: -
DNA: TGTGCCACCAGCAGAGGTCGGAGCGTTTTCTCCACCGGGGAGCTGTTTTTT
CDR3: CATSRGRSVFSTGELFF

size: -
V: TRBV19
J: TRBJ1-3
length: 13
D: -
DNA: TGTGCCAGTAGAAGGGCGGGTGGAAACACCATATATTTT
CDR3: CASRRAGGNTIYF

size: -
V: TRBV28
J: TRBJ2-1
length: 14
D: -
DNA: TGTGCCAGCAGTTTGGACAGTCTCGGGGATGAGCAGTTCTTC
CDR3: CASSLDSLGDEQFF

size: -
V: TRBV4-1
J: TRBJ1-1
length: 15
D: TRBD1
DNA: TGCGCCAGCAGCCCTGTTACAGGGGCTGGGACTGAAGCTTTCTTT
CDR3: CASSPVTGAGTEAFF

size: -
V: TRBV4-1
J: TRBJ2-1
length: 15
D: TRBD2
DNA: TGCGCCAGCAGCCACCGTCAGCGGGAGTTGGATGAGCAGTTCTTC
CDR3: CASSHRQRELDEQFF

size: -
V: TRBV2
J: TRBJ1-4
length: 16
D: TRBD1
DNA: TGTGCCAGCAATCTGTCAGGGGGCGACATCGATGAAAAACTGTTTTTT
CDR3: CASNLSGGDIDEKLFF

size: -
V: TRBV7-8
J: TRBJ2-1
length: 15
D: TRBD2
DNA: TGTGCCAGCAGCGAGGGACTACGCCGGGGGAATGAGCAGTTCTTC
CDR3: CASSEGLRRGNEQFF

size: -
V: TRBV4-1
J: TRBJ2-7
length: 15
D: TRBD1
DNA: TGCGCCAGCAGCCAAGTCCCGGGACAGCCCAACGAGCAGTACTTC
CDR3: CASSQVPGQPNEQYF

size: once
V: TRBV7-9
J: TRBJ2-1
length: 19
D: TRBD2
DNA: TGTGCCAGCAGCTTAGATTCCAGCGGGATCTCCAGCTCCTACAATGAGCAGTTCTTC
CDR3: CASSLDSSGISSSYNEQFF

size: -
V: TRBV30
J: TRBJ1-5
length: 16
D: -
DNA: TGTGCCTGGGCTCTTATCAGGCCAGGGGGCAATCAGCCCCAGCATTTT
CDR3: CAWALIRPGGNQPQHF

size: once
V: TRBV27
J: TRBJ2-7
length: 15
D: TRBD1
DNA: TGTGCCAGCAGCCCGGGACAGGGGAGCCCCTACGAGCAGTACTTC
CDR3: CASSPGQGSPYEQYF

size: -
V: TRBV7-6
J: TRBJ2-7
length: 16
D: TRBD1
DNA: TGTGCCAGCAGCTTAGGGGCCGGGACAGGATCATACGAGCAGTACTTC
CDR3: CASSLGAGTGSYEQYF

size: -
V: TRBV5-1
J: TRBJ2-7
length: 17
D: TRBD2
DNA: TGCGCCAGCAGCTTGGTTATCCCAGCGGGAGGCCCCTACGAGCAGTACTTC
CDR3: CASSLVIPAGGPYEQYF

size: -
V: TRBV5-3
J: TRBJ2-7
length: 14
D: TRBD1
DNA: TGTGCCAGAAGCTTGGGGACAGGGACGGGGGAGCAGTACTTC
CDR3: CARSLGTGTGEQYF

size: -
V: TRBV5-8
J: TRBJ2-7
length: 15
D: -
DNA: TGTGCCAGCAGCTTTCGACTAGATCAACCCTACGAGCAGTACTTC
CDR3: CASSFRLDQPYEQYF

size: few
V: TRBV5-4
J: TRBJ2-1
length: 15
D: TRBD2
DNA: TGTGCCAGCAGCTTGGTAATAGCGGGGTTGGATGAGCAGTTCTTC
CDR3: CASSLVIAGLDEQFF

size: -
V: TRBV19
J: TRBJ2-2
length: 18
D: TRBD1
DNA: TGTGCCAGTAGTATGACCGGGACAGGCCGAATTAACACCGGGGAGCTGTTTTTT
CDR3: CASSMTGTGRINTGELFF

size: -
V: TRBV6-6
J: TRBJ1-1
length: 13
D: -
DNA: TGTGCCAGTCAGGAAACCTCGAACACTGAAGCTTTCTTT
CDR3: CASQETSNTEAFF

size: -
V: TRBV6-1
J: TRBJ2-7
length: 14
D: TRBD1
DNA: TGTGCCAGCAGGGAAATACAGGGGTCCTACGAGCAGTACTTC
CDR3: CASREIQGSYEQYF

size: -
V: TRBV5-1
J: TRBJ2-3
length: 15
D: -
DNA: TGCGCCAGCAGACCAGGGCCTCGAGACACAGATACGCAGTATTTT
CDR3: CASRPGPRDTDTQYF

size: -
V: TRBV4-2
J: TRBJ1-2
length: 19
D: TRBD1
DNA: TGTGCCAGCAGCCAAGATCAAGGAGGACAGGGGGCTTCTGGCTATGGCTACACCTTC
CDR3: CASSQDQGGQGASGYGYTF

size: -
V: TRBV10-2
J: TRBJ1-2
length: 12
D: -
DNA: TGCGCCAGTTGGAATGGCGGTAAGGGCTACACCTTC
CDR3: CASWNGGKGYTF

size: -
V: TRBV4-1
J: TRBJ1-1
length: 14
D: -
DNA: TGCGCCAGCAGCCGACGGGGACAGAACACTGAAGCTTTCTTT
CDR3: CASSRRGQNTEAFF

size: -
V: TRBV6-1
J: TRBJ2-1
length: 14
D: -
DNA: TGTGCCAGCAGGGGCCAGGGGGAGGACAATGAGCAGTTCTTC
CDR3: CASRGQGEDNEQFF

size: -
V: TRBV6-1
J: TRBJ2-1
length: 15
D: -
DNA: TGTGCCAGCAGTGAGTTGACAGGTTCAGGAAATGAGCAGTTCTTC
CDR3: CASSELTGSGNEQFF

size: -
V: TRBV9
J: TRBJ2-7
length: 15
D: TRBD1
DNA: TGTGCCAGCAGCGTAGGTGTCAGGGGGTTTCGAGAGCAGTACTTC
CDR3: CASSVGVRGFREQYF

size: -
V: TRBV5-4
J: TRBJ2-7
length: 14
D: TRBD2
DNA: TGTGCCAGCAGCCCGACTAGCGGGAGCGACGAGCAGTACTTC
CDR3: CASSPTSGSDEQYF

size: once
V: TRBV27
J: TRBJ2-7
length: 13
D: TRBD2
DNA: TGTGCCAGCAGTTCCGGACTAGGCTACGAGCAGTACTTC
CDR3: CASSSGLGYEQYF

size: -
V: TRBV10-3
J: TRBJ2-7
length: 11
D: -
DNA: TGTGCCACCCGCCCATTGAGCGAGCAGTACTTC
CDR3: CATRPLSEQYF

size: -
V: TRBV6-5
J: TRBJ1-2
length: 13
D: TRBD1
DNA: TGTGCCAGCAGCCTCACAGGGGTCGATGGCCACACCTTC
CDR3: CASSLTGVDGHTF

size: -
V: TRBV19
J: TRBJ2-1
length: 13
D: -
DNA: TGTGCCAGTAGTATTCGCCTATACAATGAGCAGTTCTTC
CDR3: CASSIRLYNEQFF

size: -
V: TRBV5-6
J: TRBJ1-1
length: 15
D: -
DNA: TGTGCCAGCAGCTTGGTCGGAGGGAGGAACACTGAAGCTTTCTTT
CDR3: CASSLVGGRNTEAFF

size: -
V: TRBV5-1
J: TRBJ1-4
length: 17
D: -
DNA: TGCGCCAGCAGCCGACCCGGCCCCGGACAGCATAATGAAAAACTGTTTTTT
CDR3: CASSRPGPGQHNEKLFF

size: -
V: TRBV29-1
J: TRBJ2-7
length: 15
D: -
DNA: TGCAGCGTTGACCGCGGCAGGGGAAGCTCCTACGAGCAGTACTTC
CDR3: CSVDRGRGSSYEQYF

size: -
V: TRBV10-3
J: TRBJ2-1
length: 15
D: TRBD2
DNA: TGTGCCATCGGAATAGCGGGGGCCTCCTACAATGAGCAGTTCTTC
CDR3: CAIGIAGASYNEQFF

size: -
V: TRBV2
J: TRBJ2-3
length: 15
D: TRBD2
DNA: TGTGCCAGCAGTGGGGACTATCCTAGCACAGATACGCAGTATTTT
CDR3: CASSGDYPSTDTQYF

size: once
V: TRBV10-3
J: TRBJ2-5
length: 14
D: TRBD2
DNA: TGTGCCATCACCCCGCGGGGGGCGGGAGAGACCCAGTACTTC
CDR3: CAITPRGAGETQYF

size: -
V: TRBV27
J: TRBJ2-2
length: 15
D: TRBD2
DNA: TGTGCCAGCACCTGGGCGAGCGGGAGTCCCGGGGAGCTGTTTTTT
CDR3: CASTWASGSPGELFF

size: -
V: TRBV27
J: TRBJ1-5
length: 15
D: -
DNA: TGTGCCAGCAGTTTAGGGCAGGGGAACAATCAGCCCCAGCATTTT
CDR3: CASSLGQGNNQPQHF

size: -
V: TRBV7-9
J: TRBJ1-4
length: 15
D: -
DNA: TGTGCCAGCAGCCTAGGGGAGTTTCCGCATGAAAAACTGTTTTTT
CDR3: CASSLGEFPHEKLFF

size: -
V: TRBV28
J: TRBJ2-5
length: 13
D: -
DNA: TGTGCCAGCAGTTTATACTGGAGAGAGACCCAGTACTTC
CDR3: CASSLYWRETQYF

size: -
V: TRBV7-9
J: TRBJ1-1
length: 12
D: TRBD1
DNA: TGTGCCAGCAGCTCCAGGGACAGCGAAGCTTTCTTT
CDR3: CASSSRDSEAFF